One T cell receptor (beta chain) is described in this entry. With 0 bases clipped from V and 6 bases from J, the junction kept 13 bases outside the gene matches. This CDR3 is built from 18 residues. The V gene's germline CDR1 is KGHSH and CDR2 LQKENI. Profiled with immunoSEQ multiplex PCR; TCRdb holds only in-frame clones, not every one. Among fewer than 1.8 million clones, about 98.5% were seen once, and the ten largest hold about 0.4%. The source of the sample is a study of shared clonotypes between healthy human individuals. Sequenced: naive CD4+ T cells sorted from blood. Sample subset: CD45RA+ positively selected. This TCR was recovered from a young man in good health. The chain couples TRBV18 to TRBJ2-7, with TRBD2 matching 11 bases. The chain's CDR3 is CASSPPPRTSGPGLEQYF. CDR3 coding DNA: TGTGCCAGCTCACCACCCCCCCGGACTAGCGGGCCGGGGCTCGAGCAGTACTTC.